This T cell receptor (beta chain) was sequenced for a study of regulatory T cells in long-lasting Graves disease. Time point meaning: persistent/refractory GD, antithyroid drugs over 5 years with positive TRAb. There was RNA extracted from PBMCs, and the TCR library was made from it. Whole-study findings and limits: Persistent cases of Graves' showed reduced TCR diversity relative to newly diagnosed patients. Persistent patients had a count of shared public clonotypes (around 2,700) that exceeded that of new patients (about 970). TRBV28, TRBJ1-2 and TRBJ2-5 emerged as the favored segments in persistent disease.

This clonotype has ten or more counts. Its target is unknown. Libraries of TCR beta came from iRepertoire HTBI primers plus Arm-PCR of CDR3 regions. TCRdb re-analysed the multiplex PCR reads in MiXCR, keeping a single row per CDR3 protein. The data contain some 420,000 distinct CDR3 sequences, 20% to 25% of them singletons. The CDR3 is made up of 14 amino acids. Between the trimmed V and J ends, which lost 6 bases and 3 bases, there was a span of 14 bases. CDR1 and CDR2 from the germline V gene are MNHNS and SASEGT. The material sequenced was peripheral blood mononuclear cells (PBMCs), taken when the disease was refractory, from a patient treated with antithyroid drugs. The receptor was derived from a female donor with Graves disease. The chain joins TRBV6-1 to TRBJ1-1; possible D gene TRBD1, 6 bases. The CDR3 DNA reads as TGTGCCAGCAGCAGCAGGGGCACAGACACTGAAGCTTTCTTT. It codes for CASSSRGTDTEAFF.